The present T cell receptor (beta chain) was sequenced within a study of cytomegalovirus exposure and HLA in healthy donors. General observations from the study: First-cohort TCR clusters tended to co-occur in the roughly 130 validation repertoires, a later analysis found. Cytomegalovirus status was reportedly diagnosed by the classifier with high sensitivity and specificity.

There are 14 residues in the CDR3. With 5 bases clipped from V and 3 bases from J, the junction kept 5 bases outside the gene matches. CDR1 is KGHSH, CDR2 LQKENI, per germline. As concerns this clone: Its target is not known.

Some clones are missing from TCRdb's copy, which holds only in-frame ones; the method was immunoSEQ multiplex PCR. The table records about 180,000 clones, about 89% of them present only once. The sample consisted of PBMCs. The sequence derives from a man between 18 and 29 years old in good health and CMV-seropositive. The chain joins TRBV18 to TRBJ2-7; 9 bases are shared with TRBD1. The CDR3 loop is CASSSSGQGYEQYF. For the CDR3, the DNA is TGTGCCAGCTCATCCTCGGGACAGGGCTACGAGCAGTACTTC.